Presented here are 24 T cell receptor beta chains from one specimen sequenced in a study of blood T cell repertoires in COVID-19. This table comes from immunoSEQ multiplex PCR, and its TCRdb copy is limited to in-frame clones, with some not included. The sample shows around 150,000 clones, approximately 80% of them seen only once. Sequenced input: peripheral blood. These receptors all come from a middle-aged woman with COVID-19, enrolled during active disease.

The V and J genes are TRBV24-1 and TRBJ1-5; D is possibly TRBD1 (6 bases). Germline CDR1 and CDR2: KGHDR and SFDVKD. V lost 5 bases and J lost 6, with 13 bases in between. The CDR3 loop spans 14 amino acids. The CDR3 nucleotides are TGTGCCACCAGTGCGGCAGGGGATCTTCAGCCCCAGCATTTT. Protein product: CATSAAGDLQPQHF.

The V gene is TRBV5-1, the J gene TRBJ2-7; D is possibly TRBD2 (6 bases). Germline values: CDR1 SGHRS, CDR2 YFSETQ. Deletions cut 2 bases from V and 0 bases from J, with 15 bases between. This CDR3 has 16 amino acids. This CDR3 is CASSFVSSGSSYEQYF. The CDR3 bases are TGCGCCAGCAGCTTTGTTAGTAGCGGAAGCTCCTACGAGCAGTACTTC.

The CDR3 DNA sequence: TGTGCCAGTAATCACTTGGGAGGAATTAACTATGGCTACACCTTC. This translates into CASNHLGGINYGYTF. The chain has TRBV19 and TRBJ1-2; D is unresolved. The germline V gene encodes CDR1 LNHDA and CDR2 SQIVND (reference sequence). This CDR3 has 15 amino acids. Trimming shortened V by 7 bases and J by 1 base, and 16 bases separated the two germline ends.

The V call is TRBV6-6, the J call TRBJ1-6; no clear D. The V end was cut by 3 bases, the J end by 8 bases, with 8 bases between. CDR1 is MNHNY and CDR2 is SVGAGI in the germline V gene (reference sequence). The CDR3 is 13 amino acids. This chain's CDR3 is CASSYTEDSPLHF. CDR3 DNA sequence: TGTGCCAGCAGTTATACAGAAGATTCACCCCTCCACTTT.

This sequence joins TRBV6-5 and TRBJ1-5; no firm D call. Germline V CDR1 and CDR2: MNHEY, SVGAGI. CDR3 length equals 13 residues. V lost 4 bases, J lost 0 bases, and 4 bases lay in between. CDR3 loop: CASSLASNQPQHF. The DNA of the CDR3 is TGTGCCAGCAGTTTGGCTAGCAATCAGCCCCAGCATTTT.

The rearrangement joins TRBV21-1 to TRBJ2-2; the DNA was not compared with TRBD1, the D call given in the table. TRBV21-1 is tagged as a pseudogene. The CDR3 totals 18 residues. CDR3: CASIALIPGTKNTGELFF. CDR3 in DNA: TGTGCCAGCATCGCTCTAATTCCCGGGACAAAGAACACCGGGGAGCTGTTTTTT.

Details on this clone: Other DNA sequences in the sample encode the same CDR3. This chain joins TRBV12-3 or TRBV12-4 and TRBJ1-1; 7 bases fit TRBD1. The V and J ends lost 7 bases and 6 bases, in that order; junction bases with no gene match: 5. The CDR3 consists of 12 residues. CDR3 loop: CASTQGGPEAFF. Written as DNA, the CDR3 is TGTGCCAGCACCCAAGGGGGCCCTGAAGCTTTCTTT.

This chain uses TRBV5-4 with TRBJ1-1; D remains ambiguous. V was cut by 1 base and J by 1 base, with 5 bases left in between. Germline CDR1 is SGHNT and CDR2 is YYREEE (reference sequence). The CDR3 runs 13 residues. Here the CDR3 reads CASSLWRNTEAFF. Here the CDR3 DNA reads TGTGCCAGCAGCTTGTGGAGGAACACTGAAGCTTTCTTT.

V is TRBV11-2 and J is TRBJ2-2; TRBD1 matches 8 bases. This CDR3 comprises 16 residues. V dropped 6 bases and J dropped 1; count of bases not matched to a gene: 7. Germline values: CDR1 SGHAT, CDR2 FQNNGV. CDR3 sequence reads: CASRYTGTGNTGELFF. The CDR3 coding sequence is TGTGCCAGCAGATATACCGGGACAGGGAACACCGGGGAGCTGTTTTTT.

The V and J genes are TRBV7-3 and TRBJ1-2, with TRBD1 identical over 10 bases. V dropped 5 bases and J dropped 5; count of bases not matched to a gene: 8. Per germline, CDR1 SGHTA and CDR2 FQGTGA. CDR3 size: 15 residues. The CDR3 DNA reads as TGTGCCAGCAGCACATCCCGGACAGGGGGGTATGGCTACACCTTC. Its translation is CASSTSRTGGYGYTF.

V usage is TRBV18 and J usage is TRBJ1-4; 8 bases are shared with TRBD1. CDR3 length: 15 residues. CDR1 and CDR2 from the germline V gene are KGHSH and LQKENI. Trimming took 2 bases from V and 7 from J; bases not matched to a gene: 6. The CDR3 spells CASSPSGDRGEKLFF. CDR3 sequence (DNA): TGTGCCAGCTCACCATCAGGAGACAGGGGTGAAAAACTGTTTTTT.

The gene calls are TRBV19 and TRBJ1-6; D is uncertain. CDR3 size: 14 residues. From germline, CDR1 is LNHDA and CDR2 SQIVND (reference sequence). Trimming pared 9 bases from V and 9 bases from J, leaving 18 bases between. The chain's CDR3 is CASRPGSGFSPLHF. The CDR3 DNA follows: TGTGCCAGCAGGCCGGGGTCAGGTTTTTCACCCCTCCACTTT.

The V and J genes are TRBV2 and TRBJ2-1; 11 nucleotides agree with TRBD2. The germline gives CDR1 SNHLY, CDR2 FYNNEI. This CDR3 has 15 residues. V lost 10 bases to trimming and J lost 8 bases; unmatched junction nucleotides: 13. The CDR3 DNA follows: TGTGCCACCTACCGAATAGCGGGAGGGTTGGATGAGCAGTTCTTC. Translation gives CATYRIAGGLDEQFF.

The chain couples TRBV6-5 to TRBJ2-1; 11 bases are shared with TRBD2. This CDR3 has 16 amino acids. Per the germline V gene, CDR1 is MNHEY and CDR2 is SVGAGI. The V gene end was trimmed by 2 bases and the J gene end by 7 bases; junction bases not matched to a gene: 7. Written as DNA, the CDR3 is TGTGCCAGCAGTTACACCCTAGCGGGGGGCGGGAATGAGCAGTTCTTC. It specifies CASSYTLAGGGNEQFF.

This chain joins TRBV5-4 and TRBJ1-1, with D hard to call. V was cut by 0 bases and J by 8 bases, with 11 bases left in between. CDR1 is SGHNT and CDR2 is YYREEE in the germline V gene (reference sequence). This CDR3 region has 13 residues. The CDR3 reads CASSLGRQREAFF. Here the CDR3 DNA reads TGTGCCAGCAGCTTGGGGAGGCAGAGAGAAGCTTTCTTT.

CDR3 residues: CASRLGGATNSPLHF. The CDR3 DNA reads as TGTGCCAGCAGGCTTGGGGGGGCCACTAATTCACCCCTCCACTTT. The chain carries TRBV5-5 and TRBJ1-6; D might be TRBD1 (6 bases). Trimming took 5 bases from V and 6 from J, leaving 15 bases between them. In germline, CDR1 is SGHKS, CDR2 YYEKEE (reference sequence). The CDR3 runs to 15 residues.

This chain connects TRBV7-2 to TRBJ2-1, with 8 positions matching TRBD2. Germline lookup yields CDR1 SGHTA and CDR2 FQGNSA. The CDR3 consists of 18 residues. J lost 8 bases, V lost 0 bases, and 15 bases had no gene match. The CDR3 DNA sequence: TGTGCCAGCAGCTTAGCTGGATACCGGACTAGCCAGCACTATGAGCAGTTCTTC. Its translation: CASSLAGYRTSQHYEQFF.

The chain carries TRBV2 and TRBJ2-3, with 10 bases that match TRBD2. After removal of 5 bases from V and 9 bases from J, the junction contained 8 bases not matched to a gene. The germline V gene has CDR1 SNHLY and CDR2 FYNNEI. CDR3 size: 14 residues. The CDR3 DNA follows: TGTGCCAGCAGTCCCGAAGCGGGAGGGCCCACGCAGTATTTT. Translated: CASSPEAGGPTQYF.

This chain joins TRBV27 and TRBJ2-1; 7 bases are a match to TRBD1. CDR1 and CDR2 from the germline V gene are MNHEY and SMNVEV (reference sequence). The CDR3 consists of 16 residues. The V segment lost 5 bases and the J segment 7 bases; nucleotides outside the gene matches: 14. The CDR3 nucleotides read TGTGCCAGCAGTAGAATTGAGGGGGCCGGTGTAAATGAGCAGTTCTTC. It encodes CASSRIEGAGVNEQFF.

The chain joins TRBV2 to TRBJ1-5; TRBD1 is a possible D gene (5 bases). Germline CDR1 reads SNHLY; CDR2 reads FYNNEI. Trimming took 3 bases from V and 8 from J, leaving 8 bases between them. The CDR3 totals 12 residues. As DNA, the CDR3 is TGTGCCAGCAGTGAGGGGCCTGAGCCCCAGCATTTT. This encodes CASSEGPEPQHF. The full variable domain, completed using reference TRBV2 and TRBJ1-5, is EPEVTQTPSHQVTQMGQEVILRCVPISNHLYFYWYRQILGQKVEFLVSFYNNEISEKSEIFDDQFSVERPDGSNFTLKIRSTKLEDSAMYFCASSEGPEPQHFGDGTRLSIL.

This clone was recorded once. The chain links TRBV21-1 to TRBJ2-3; the table's TRBD2 call for D was not verified on the DNA. TRBV21-1 is a documented pseudogene. The CDR3 is 16 amino acids. The CDR3 here is CASSPGSGGAEDTQYF. CDR3 coding DNA: TGTGCCAGCAGCCCGGGGAGCGGGGGGGCCGAAGATACGCAGTATTTT.

J is TRBJ2-3 and V is TRBV14, with 10 positions matching TRBD2. Germline CDR1 reads SGHDN; CDR2 reads FVKESK. There are 18 residues in the CDR3. The V and J ends lost 0 bases and 3 bases, in that order; junction bases with no gene match: 9. The CDR3 spells CASSQESWSGGVTDTQYF. The CDR3 DNA reads as TGTGCCAGCAGCCAAGAATCATGGAGCGGGGGGGTGACAGATACGCAGTATTTT.

The rearrangement links TRBV4-1 to TRBJ1-1; D uncertain. Germline V gives CDR1 MGHRA, CDR2 YSYEKL. Between the trimmed V and J ends, which lost 1 base and 4 bases, there was a span of 13 bases. CDR3 length: 15 residues. CDR3 sequence: CASSQGRGYGTEAFF. DNA for the CDR3: TGCGCCAGCAGCCAAGGACGGGGTTACGGCACTGAAGCTTTCTTT.

This sequence joins TRBV5-6 and TRBJ2-3, with TRBD2 matching over 13 bases. Germline CDR1 is SGHDT and CDR2 is YYEEEE. The CDR3 is made up of 18 amino acids. The V and J ends lost 4 bases and 6 bases, in that order; junction bases with no gene match: 14. The DNA for the CDR3 is TGTGCCAGCAGCAGGACTAGCGGGGGCCTTCGACTGAGGGATACGCAGTATTTT. As protein: CASSRTSGGLRLRDTQYF. Full variable domain (outside the CDR3, taken from reference TRBV5-6 and TRBJ2-3): DAGVTQSPTHLIKTRGQQVTLRCSPKSGHDTVSWYQQALGQGPQFIFQYYEEEERQRGNFPDRFSGHQFPNYSSELNVNALLLGDSALYLCASSRTSGGLRLRDTQYFGPGTRLTVL.